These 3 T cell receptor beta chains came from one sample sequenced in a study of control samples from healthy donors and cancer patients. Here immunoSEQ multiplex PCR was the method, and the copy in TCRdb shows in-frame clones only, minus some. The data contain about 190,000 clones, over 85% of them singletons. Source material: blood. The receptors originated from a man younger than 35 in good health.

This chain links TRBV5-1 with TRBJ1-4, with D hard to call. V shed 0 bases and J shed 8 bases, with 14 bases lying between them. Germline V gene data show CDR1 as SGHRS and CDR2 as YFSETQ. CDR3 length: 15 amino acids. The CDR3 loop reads CASSLGAVSEEKLFF. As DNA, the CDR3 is TGCGCCAGCAGCTTGGGTGCCGTGTCGGAAGAAAAACTGTTTTTT.

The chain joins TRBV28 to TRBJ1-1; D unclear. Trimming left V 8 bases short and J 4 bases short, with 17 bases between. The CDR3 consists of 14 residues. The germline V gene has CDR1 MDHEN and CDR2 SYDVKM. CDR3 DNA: TGTGCCAGCTCGGACCAAATCTCGGGCACTGAAGCTTTCTTT. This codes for CASSDQISGTEAFF.

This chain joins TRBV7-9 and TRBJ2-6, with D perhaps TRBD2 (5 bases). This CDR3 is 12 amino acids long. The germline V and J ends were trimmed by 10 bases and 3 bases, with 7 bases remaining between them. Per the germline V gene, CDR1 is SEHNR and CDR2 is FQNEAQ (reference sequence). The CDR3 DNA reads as TGTGCCAACCGGGATGGGGCCAACGTCCTGACTTTC. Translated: CANRDGANVLTF.